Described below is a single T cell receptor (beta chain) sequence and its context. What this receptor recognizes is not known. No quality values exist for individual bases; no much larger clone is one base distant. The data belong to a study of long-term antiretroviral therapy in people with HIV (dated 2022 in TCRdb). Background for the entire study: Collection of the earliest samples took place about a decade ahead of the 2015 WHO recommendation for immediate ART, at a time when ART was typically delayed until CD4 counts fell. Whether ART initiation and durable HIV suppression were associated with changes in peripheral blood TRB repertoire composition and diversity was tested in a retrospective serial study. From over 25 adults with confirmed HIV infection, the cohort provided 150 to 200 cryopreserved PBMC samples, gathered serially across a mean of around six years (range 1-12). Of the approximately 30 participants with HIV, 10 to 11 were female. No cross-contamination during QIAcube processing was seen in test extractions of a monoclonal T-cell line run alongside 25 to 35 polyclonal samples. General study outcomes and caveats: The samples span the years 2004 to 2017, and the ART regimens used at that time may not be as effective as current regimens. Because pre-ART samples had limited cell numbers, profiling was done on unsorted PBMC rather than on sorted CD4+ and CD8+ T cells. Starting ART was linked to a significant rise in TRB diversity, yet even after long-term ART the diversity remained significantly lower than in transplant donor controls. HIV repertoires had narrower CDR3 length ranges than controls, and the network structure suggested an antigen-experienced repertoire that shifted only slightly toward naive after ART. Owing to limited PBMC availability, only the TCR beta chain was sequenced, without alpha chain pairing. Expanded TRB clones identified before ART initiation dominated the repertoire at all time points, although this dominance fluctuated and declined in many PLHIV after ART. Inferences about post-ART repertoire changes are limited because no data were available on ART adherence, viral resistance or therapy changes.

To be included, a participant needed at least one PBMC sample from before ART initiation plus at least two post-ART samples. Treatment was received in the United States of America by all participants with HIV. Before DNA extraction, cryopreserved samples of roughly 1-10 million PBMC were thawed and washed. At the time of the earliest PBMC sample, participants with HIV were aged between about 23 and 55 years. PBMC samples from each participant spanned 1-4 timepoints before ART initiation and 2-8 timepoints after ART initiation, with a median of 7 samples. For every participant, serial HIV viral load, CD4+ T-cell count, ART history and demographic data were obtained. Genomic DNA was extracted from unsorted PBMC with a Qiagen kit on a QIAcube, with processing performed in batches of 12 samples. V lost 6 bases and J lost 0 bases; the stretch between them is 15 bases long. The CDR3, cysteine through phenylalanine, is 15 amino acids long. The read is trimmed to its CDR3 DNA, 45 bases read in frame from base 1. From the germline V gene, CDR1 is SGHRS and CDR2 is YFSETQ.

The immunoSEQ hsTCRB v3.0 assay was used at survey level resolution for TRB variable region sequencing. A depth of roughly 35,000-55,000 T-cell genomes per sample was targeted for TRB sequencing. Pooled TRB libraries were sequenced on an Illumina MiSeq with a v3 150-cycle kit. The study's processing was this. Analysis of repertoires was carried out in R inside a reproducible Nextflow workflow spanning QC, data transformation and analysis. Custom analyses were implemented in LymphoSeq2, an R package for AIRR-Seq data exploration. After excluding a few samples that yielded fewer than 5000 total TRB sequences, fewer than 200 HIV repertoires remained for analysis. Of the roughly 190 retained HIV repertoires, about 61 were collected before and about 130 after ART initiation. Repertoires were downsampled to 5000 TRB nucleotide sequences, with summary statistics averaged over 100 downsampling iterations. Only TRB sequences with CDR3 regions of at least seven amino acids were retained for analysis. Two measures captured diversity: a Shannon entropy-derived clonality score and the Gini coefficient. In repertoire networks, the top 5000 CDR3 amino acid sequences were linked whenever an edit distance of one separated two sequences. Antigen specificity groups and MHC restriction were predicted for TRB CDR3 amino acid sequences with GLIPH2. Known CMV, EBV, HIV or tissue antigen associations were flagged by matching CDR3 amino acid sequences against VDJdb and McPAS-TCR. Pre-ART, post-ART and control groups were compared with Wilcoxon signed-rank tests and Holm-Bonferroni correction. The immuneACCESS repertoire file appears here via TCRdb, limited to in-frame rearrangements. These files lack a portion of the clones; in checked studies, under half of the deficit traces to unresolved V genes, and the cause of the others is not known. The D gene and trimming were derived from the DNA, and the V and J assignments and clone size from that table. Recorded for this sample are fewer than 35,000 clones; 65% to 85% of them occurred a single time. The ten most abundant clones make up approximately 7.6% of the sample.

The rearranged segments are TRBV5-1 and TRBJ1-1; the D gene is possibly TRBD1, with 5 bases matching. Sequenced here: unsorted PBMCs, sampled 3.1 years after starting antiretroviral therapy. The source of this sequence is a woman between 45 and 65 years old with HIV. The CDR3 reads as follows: CASTDRTGVNTEAFF. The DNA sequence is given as TGCGCCAGCACCGATAGGACGGGGGTGAACACTGAAGCTTTCTTT.